This T cell receptor (beta chain) was profiled in a study of T cells in Graves' hyperthyroidism and ophthalmopathy. Whole-study results and caveats: Blood also carried most thyroid clonotypes expanded above 0.001.

This clonotype was counted at least ten times. As yet, its antigen is unknown. The length of the CDR3 is 15 residues. The ends were cut back, 6 bases at V and 3 bases at J, with 15 bases in the middle. In germline, CDR1 is SGHRS, CDR2 YFSETQ. Uncontrolled infection, other autoimmune disease, pregnancy or lactation excluded patients. Amplification of TCR beta CDR3 regions used RNA as the template. First-round RT-PCR of the TCR CDR3 relied on the HTBI primer set. One entry per CDR3 protein, called by TCRdb with MiXCR from the multiplex PCR reads. The data show roughly 240,000 distinct CDR3 sequences, about a sixth seen once.

Sequenced material: blood. This TCR was recovered from a woman aged 18 to 35 with Graves' ophthalmopathy. J is TRBJ2-2 and V is TRBV5-1; a possible D gene is TRBD2 (6 bases). In DNA form, the CDR3 reads TGCGCCAGCAAGCTGGCCGGAGGGGACACCGGGGAGCTGTTTTTT. This translates into CASKLAGGDTGELFF.